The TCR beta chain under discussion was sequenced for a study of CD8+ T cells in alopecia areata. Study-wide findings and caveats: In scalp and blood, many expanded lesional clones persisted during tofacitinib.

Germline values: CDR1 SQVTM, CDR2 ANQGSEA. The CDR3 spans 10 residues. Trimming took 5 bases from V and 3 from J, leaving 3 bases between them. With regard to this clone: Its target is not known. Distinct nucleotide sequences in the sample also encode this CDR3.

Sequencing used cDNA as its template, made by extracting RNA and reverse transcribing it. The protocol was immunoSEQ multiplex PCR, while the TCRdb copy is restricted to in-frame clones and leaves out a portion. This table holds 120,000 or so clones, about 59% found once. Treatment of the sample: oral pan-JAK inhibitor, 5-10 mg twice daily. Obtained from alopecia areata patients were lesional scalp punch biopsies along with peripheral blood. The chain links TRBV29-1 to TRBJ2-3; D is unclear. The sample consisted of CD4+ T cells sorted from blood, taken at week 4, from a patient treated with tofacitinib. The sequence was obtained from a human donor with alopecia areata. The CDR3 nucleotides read TGCAGCGTTACAACAGATACGCAGTATTTT. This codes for CSVTTDTQYF.